This entry features one T cell receptor (beta chain) sequence. The target antigen is unknown. Produced via immunoSEQ multiplex PCR; TCRdb's table is partial and in-frame only. The sample yields 100,000 to 150,000 clones, 88% seen once. Described time point: blood 2 weeks post-SBRT. Documented treatment: 15 Gy SBRT to primary tumor, nephrectomy 4 weeks later. The data were obtained in a study of radiation and T cells in renal cell carcinoma. Findings and limits, study-wide: Without pretreatment biopsies, baseline tumor clonotype presence was undetermined.

This CDR3 has 15 residues. Trimming cost V 2 bases and J 1 base, with 11 bases left between them. Germline V CDR1 and CDR2: SGHVS, FQNEAQ. The sample consisted of blood, taken from a patient whose treatment included radiotherapy and nephrectomy. This chain connects TRBV7-8 to TRBJ2-5; D might be TRBD1 (6 bases). The receptor's source is a woman aged 70-85 years with renal cell carcinoma. The CDR3, as DNA: TGTGCCAGCAGCTTAAGGGGGTCCTTCCAAGAGACCCAGTACTTC. This gives the protein CASSLRGSFQETQYF.